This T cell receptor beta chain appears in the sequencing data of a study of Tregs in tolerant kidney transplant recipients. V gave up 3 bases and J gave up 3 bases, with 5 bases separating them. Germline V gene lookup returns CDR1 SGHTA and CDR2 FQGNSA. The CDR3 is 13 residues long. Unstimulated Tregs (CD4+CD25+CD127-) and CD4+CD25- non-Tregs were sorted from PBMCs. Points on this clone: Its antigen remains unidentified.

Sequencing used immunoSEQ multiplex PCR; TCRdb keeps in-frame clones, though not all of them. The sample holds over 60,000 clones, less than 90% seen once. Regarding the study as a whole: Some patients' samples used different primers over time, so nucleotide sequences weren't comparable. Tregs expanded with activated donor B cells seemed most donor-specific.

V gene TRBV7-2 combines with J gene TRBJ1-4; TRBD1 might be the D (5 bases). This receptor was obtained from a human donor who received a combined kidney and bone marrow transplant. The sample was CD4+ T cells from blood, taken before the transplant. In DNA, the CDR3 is TGTGCCAGCAGCTTGGGGCCTAATGAAAAACTGTTTTTT. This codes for CASSLGPNEKLFF.